Sequencing of this T cell receptor beta chain was carried out in a study of cytomegalovirus exposure and HLA in healthy donors. Amplification used 60 Vbeta primers and 13 Jbeta primers. Clones were read by immunoSEQ multiplex PCR, and TCRdb kept only the in-frame ones, dropping some. Found here are 150,000 to 250,000 clones, roughly 85% of them singletons; the top ten hold over 2%. The CDR3 is 13 residues long. CDR1 and CDR2 (germline): SGHAT, FQNNGV. The germline V and J ends were trimmed by 5 bases and 4 bases, with 11 bases remaining between them. The material sequenced was PBMCs. The chain links TRBV11-2 to TRBJ1-2; D is possibly TRBD1 (5 bases). This TCR was sampled from a woman aged 45-65 years in good health and CMV-seronegative. The CDR3, as DNA: TGTGCCAGCAGCCTTGGGGGGAGCTATGGCTACACCTTC. Translation: CASSLGGSYGYTF.